Below, one T cell receptor (beta chain) is given with its context. This entry is derived from a study of blood T cell repertoires in COVID-19. Study information: Sites in the United States, Italy and Spain provided acute and convalescent COVID-19 samples. The analysed material was cDNA or gDNA that came from T cells, B-cell-depleted T cells, or PBMCs.

The CDR3 extends over 12 amino acids. V was trimmed by 5 bases and J by 7 bases, leaving 6 bases between them. Germline V gene data show CDR1 as MDHEN and CDR2 as SYDVKM. Source study methods: Estimated nucleated cell counts came from reference gene primer amplification. Measured with immunoSEQ multiplex PCR; TCRdb has only the in-frame clones, and not every one. The V and J calls and the clone size are those of that table, but D and trimming were determined from the DNA. The sample shows about 240,000 clones, roughly 87% of them seen only once. Sequenced input: peripheral blood. V gene TRBV28 combines with J gene TRBJ1-6; D remains ambiguous. This TCR derives from a man in his sixties who had recovered from COVID-19. CDR3 coding DNA: TGTGCCAGCAGTATACTCAATTCACCCCTCCACTTT. Protein: CASSILNSPLHF.